This T cell receptor (beta chain) was identified in a study of CD8 T cells in ankylosing spondylitis. Study-wide results and caveats: There was a TCR beta motif, made of eight highly homologous variants, that appeared characteristic of ankylosing spondylitis blood.

The CDR3 loop spans 16 amino acids. Per the germline V gene, CDR1 is SGHRS and CDR2 is YFSETQ. Trimming at V came to 2 bases and at J to 4 bases, leaving 6 bases not matched to a gene. Points on this clonotype: Its antigen is as yet unknown.

TCRdb re-called the 5' RACE reads with MiXCR, one entry per CDR3 protein. The sample carries 650,000 to 800,000 distinct CDR3 sequences, about 20% recorded once. The J gene is TRBJ2-5, the V gene TRBV5-1, with 12 bases aligning to TRBD2. Material: blood, either unsorted or a sorted T cell fraction (not recorded which). The sequence was collected from a male donor with ankylosing spondylitis. As DNA, the CDR3 is TGCGCCAGCAGCTTCGGACTAGCGGGATCTTTAGAGACCCAGTACTTC. It specifies CASSFGLAGSLETQYF.